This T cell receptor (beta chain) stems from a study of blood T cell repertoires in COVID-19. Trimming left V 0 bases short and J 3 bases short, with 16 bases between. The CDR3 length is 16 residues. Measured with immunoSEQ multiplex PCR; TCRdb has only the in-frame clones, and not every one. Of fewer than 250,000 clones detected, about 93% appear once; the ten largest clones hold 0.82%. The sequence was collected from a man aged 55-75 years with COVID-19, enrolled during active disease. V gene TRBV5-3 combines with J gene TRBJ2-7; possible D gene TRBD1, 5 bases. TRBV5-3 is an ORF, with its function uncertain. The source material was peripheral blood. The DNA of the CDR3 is TGTGCCAGAAGCTTGGTAGATTGGCGCAGGGACTACGAGCAGTACTTC. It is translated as CARSLVDWRRDYEQYF.